These 29 T cell receptor beta chains were sequenced from one sample in a study of CD8 T cells in ankylosing spondylitis. These receptors' targets are unknown. General study results and limits: Made up of eight highly homologous variants, a TCR beta motif appeared characteristic of ankylosing spondylitis blood.

TCRdb itself ran the 5' RACE reads through MiXCR, one entry per CDR3 protein. The profile shows fewer than 450,000 distinct CDR3 sequences, roughly 17% of them singletons. Source material: blood, either unsorted or a sorted T cell fraction (not recorded which). Receptors originate from a male donor with ankylosing spondylitis.

V and J are TRBV6-1 and TRBJ2-7; TRBD1 might be the D (6 bases). The V gene lost 6 bases and the J gene lost 5 bases, with 14 bases spanning the gap. The germline gives CDR1 MNHNS, CDR2 SASEGT. The CDR3 contains 13 residues. The DNA for the CDR3 is TGTGCCAGCAGGAGGACAGTTATCAACGAGCAGTACTTC. Protein sequence: CASRRTVINEQYF.

The genes are TRBV6-1 and TRBJ1-1, with D tentatively TRBD1 (5 bases). CDR1 and CDR2 (germline): MNHNS, SASEGT. Trimming shortened V by 4 bases and J by 4 bases, and 19 bases separated the two germline ends. There are 16 residues in the CDR3. CDR3 bases: TGTGCCAGCAGTGCCCGCCGGGACCCCCTTGGCACTGAAGCTTTCTTT. This sequence encodes CASSARRDPLGTEAFF.

The V call is TRBV7-9, the J call TRBJ1-6; D not certain. V dropped 5 bases and J dropped 8 bases, with 7 bases sitting between them. CDR3 length: 12 amino acids. Per the germline V gene, CDR1 is SEHNR and CDR2 is FQNEAQ (reference sequence). The CDR3 loop reads CASSRQDSPLHF. The DNA of the CDR3 is TGTGCCAGCAGCAGGCAGGATTCACCCCTCCACTTT.

This clonotype was seen a handful of times. The chain carries TRBV3-1 and TRBJ1-2; D remains unclear. CDR3 length: 14 residues. The germline gives CDR1 LGHDT, CDR2 YNNKEL (reference sequence). The V end was cut by 1 base, the J end by 0 bases, with 6 bases between. The CDR3 is CASSQAAANYGYTF. In DNA, the CDR3 is TGTGCCAGCAGCCAAGCCGCCGCTAACTATGGCTACACCTTC.

The chain is built from TRBV28 and TRBJ2-5; 8 bases are shared with TRBD2. CDR1 is MDHEN and CDR2 is SYDVKM in the germline V gene. V lost 5 bases and J lost 2; bases outside the gene matches: 7. The CDR3 sequence is 15 residues long. The CDR3 sequence: CASSPPGGAQETQYF. The CDR3 bases are TGTGCCAGCAGTCCGCCGGGGGGGGCGCAAGAGACCCAGTACTTC. Drawing the rest from reference TRBV28 and TRBJ2-5, the complete variable domain is DVKVTQSSRYLVKRTGEKVFLECVQDMDHENMFWYRQDPGLGLRLIYFSYDVKMKEKGDIPEGYSVSREKKERFSLILESASTNQTSMYLCASSPPGGAQETQYFGPGTRLLVL.

The J gene is TRBJ1-1, the V gene TRBV20-1; TRBD1 might be the D (5 bases). The CDR3 extends over 14 amino acids. Germline-derived CDR1 and CDR2 are DFQATT and SNEGSKA (reference sequence). Trimming took off 5 bases at V and 2 bases at J, with 15 bases between the two ends. CDR3 protein: CSAPLWGRNTEAFF. CDR3 bases: TGCAGTGCTCCCCTATGGGGCCGAAACACTGAAGCTTTCTTT.

V gene TRBV29-1 combines with J gene TRBJ1-4; no reliable D call. The germline CDR1 and CDR2 sequences are SQVTM and ANQGSEA. The germline V and J ends were trimmed by 7 bases and 5 bases, with 8 bases remaining between them. This CDR3 contains 11 residues. CDR3 residues: CSAGLNEKLFF. CDR3 sequence (DNA): TGCAGCGCTGGTTTAAATGAAAAACTGTTTTTT.

DNA for the CDR3: TGTGCCAGCAGTTACGGGGGGATCAACAATGAGCAGTTCTTC. This codes for CASSYGGINNEQFF. This chain links TRBV6-5 with TRBJ2-1; D may be TRBD2 (6 bases). CDR1 is MNHEY, CDR2 SVGAGI, per germline. V lost 2 bases and J 5 bases, leaving 10 bases between the germline ends. The CDR3 extends over 14 amino acids.

In this sample, this clonotype turned up many times. This chain joins TRBV29-1 and TRBJ2-5; no definite D call. Trimming pared 4 bases from V and 3 bases from J, leaving 3 bases between. Germline V gene data show CDR1 as SQVTM and CDR2 as ANQGSEA. The CDR3 covers 10 residues. The CDR3 is CSVGEETQYF. CDR3 DNA: TGCAGCGTTGGTGAAGAGACCCAGTACTTC.

The rearrangement uses TRBV12-3 or TRBV12-4 and TRBJ1-1; perhaps TRBD1 as D (6 bases). The CDR3 length is 19 residues. With 2 bases removed from V and 6 bases from J, the gap between germline ends came to 28 bases. CDR3 nucleotide sequence: TGTGCCAGCAGTTTACGATACTTACGTGGACAGCCCGACACATCTGAAGCTTTCTTT. Its protein is CASSLRYLRGQPDTSEAFF.

V usage is TRBV4-1 and J usage is TRBJ1-6; TRBD1 agrees at 7 bases. V dropped 1 base and J dropped 5; count of bases not matched to a gene: 2. The V gene's germline CDR1 is MGHRA and CDR2 YSYEKL. The CDR3 runs to 15 residues. The chain's CDR3 is CASSQVGGDNSPLHF. CDR3 nucleotides: TGCGCCAGCAGCCAAGTAGGGGGCGATAATTCACCCCTCCACTTT.

The rearrangement links TRBV11-3 to TRBJ1-2, with a weak D call TRBD1 (5 bases). Germline-derived CDR1 and CDR2 are SGHNT and YENEEA. CDR3 size: 14 residues. Trimming removed 4 bases at V and 6 bases at J, with 15 bases between. The CDR3 DNA follows: TGTGCCAGCAGCTGGGGGGAGGTAATGGATGGCTACACCTTC. Amino acid sequence: CASSWGEVMDGYTF.

This clonotype was picked up a small number of times. V and J are TRBV7-2 and TRBJ2-1; D possibly corresponds to TRBD1 (6 bases). Trimming took 5 bases from V and 0 from J, leaving 11 bases between them. This CDR3 is 15 amino acids long. Germline V gene data show CDR1 as SGHTA and CDR2 as FQGNSA. CDR3 in amino acids: CASSPDRRSYNEQFF. In DNA, the CDR3 is TGTGCCAGCAGCCCCGACAGGCGCTCCTACAATGAGCAGTTCTTC.

This rearrangement joins TRBV20-1 to TRBJ2-1; 12 nucleotides line up with TRBD2. V gave up 6 bases and J gave up 6 bases; unmatched junction bases: 9. Germline V gene sequence: CDR1 DFQATT, CDR2 SNEGSKA (reference sequence). This CDR3 contains 15 residues. The CDR3 reads CSAITSGGTVNEQFF. The DNA for the CDR3 is TGCAGTGCCATAACTAGCGGGGGGACAGTCAATGAGCAGTTCTTC.

V and J are TRBV6-4 and TRBJ1-2, with D perhaps matching TRBD1 (5 bases). Trimming cost V 2 bases and J 4 bases, with 11 bases left between them. This CDR3 has 14 amino acids. Germline lookup yields CDR1 MRHNA and CDR2 SNTAGT. CDR3 sequence reads: CASSDRGGGYGYTF. DNA of the CDR3: TGTGCCAGCAGTGACAGGGGAGGCGGCTATGGCTACACCTTC.

This sequence joins TRBV6-1 and TRBJ2-5; D uncertain. This CDR3 has 14 amino acids. The germline V gene has CDR1 MNHNS and CDR2 SASEGT. Trimming took off 4 bases at V and 3 bases at J, with 12 bases between the two ends. CDR3 sequence: CASSARWVEETQYF. CDR3 sequence (DNA): TGTGCCAGCAGTGCCCGATGGGTTGAAGAGACCCAGTACTTC.

The chain has TRBV7-9 and TRBJ2-7, with 9 bases lining up with TRBD1. CDR1 is SEHNR and CDR2 is FQNEAQ in the germline V gene (reference sequence). With 4 bases clipped from V and 3 bases from J, the junction kept 7 bases outside the gene matches. The CDR3 has 15 amino acids. The CDR3 protein is CASSYPGQGLYEQYF. CDR3 nucleotides: TGTGCCAGCAGCTATCCAGGACAGGGGCTCTACGAGCAGTACTTC.

The CDR3 reads CASQGLAGDQETQYF. In DNA form, the CDR3 reads TGTGCCAGTCAAGGACTAGCGGGAGATCAAGAGACCCAGTACTTC. The rearrangement joins TRBV2 to TRBJ2-5; TRBD2 aligns across 13 bases. Germline CDR1 and CDR2: SNHLY and FYNNEI. The CDR3 consists of 15 residues. Trimming took 9 bases from V and 2 from J; bases not matched to a gene: 6.

The genes are TRBV7-9 and TRBJ2-1; D uncertain. This CDR3 comprises 15 residues. Trimming took off 5 bases at V and 1 base at J, with 12 bases between the two ends. Germline lookup yields CDR1 SEHNR and CDR2 FQNEAQ (reference sequence). In DNA form, the CDR3 reads TGTGCCAGCAGCCAGTGGTCGGTTTCCTACAATGAGCAGTTCTTC. Its translation is CASSQWSVSYNEQFF. Drawing the rest from reference TRBV7-9 and TRBJ2-1, the complete variable domain is DTGVSQNPRHKITKRGQNVTFRCDPISEHNRLYWYRQTLGQGPEFLTYFQNEAQLEKSRLLSDRFSAERPKGSFSTLEIQRTEQGDSAMYLCASSQWSVSYNEQFFGPGTRLTVL.

This clonotype occurred a few times. This chain joins TRBV6-5 and TRBJ1-5, with D possibly matching TRBD1 (5 bases). The CDR3 extends over 18 amino acids. Germline CDR1 and CDR2: MNHEY and SVGAGI. Trimming took 0 bases from V and 0 from J, leaving 15 bases between them. DNA for the CDR3: TGTGCCAGCAGTTACTCGGCGACAGTGAATTATAGCAATCAGCCCCAGCATTTT. Its protein product is CASSYSATVNYSNQPQHF.

This clonotype was counted a few times. The chain joins TRBV6-2 or TRBV6-3 to TRBJ2-7; 14 nucleotides agree with TRBD2. The V and J ends lost 0 bases and 9 bases, in that order; junction bases with no gene match: 4. This CDR3 spans 15 amino acids. Germline V gives CDR1 MNHEY, CDR2 SVGEGT. CDR3 in DNA: TGTGCCAGCAGTTACTCAGGGACTAGCGGGAGTTTGCAGTACTTC. Translation: CASSYSGTSGSLQYF.

V and J are TRBV30 and TRBJ2-4, with 13 bases identical to TRBD2. The germline V gene encodes CDR1 GTSNPN and CDR2 SVGIG (reference sequence). The V segment lost 0 bases and the J segment 0 bases; nucleotides outside the gene matches: 11. This CDR3 contains 20 residues. The CDR3, as DNA: TGTGCCTGGAGTGTACCACCGGGACTAGCGGGAACCATAGCCAAAAACATTCAGTACTTC. Protein sequence: CAWSVPPGLAGTIAKNIQYF.

This clonotype was counted a few times. This chain connects TRBV6-2 or TRBV6-3 to TRBJ2-7, with D tentatively TRBD2 (7 bases). Germline CDR1 MNHEY, CDR2 SVGEGT. Trimming pared 7 bases from V and 4 bases from J, leaving 23 bases between. The length of the CDR3 is 16 residues. This CDR3 is CASTYPTARGLYEQYF. The CDR3 DNA reads as TGTGCCAGCACCTACCCGACAGCCAGGGGACTATACGAGCAGTACTTC.

V is TRBV20-1 and J is TRBJ1-1; D is perhaps TRBD1 (5 bases). From germline, CDR1 is DFQATT and CDR2 SNEGSKA (reference sequence). The CDR3 is made up of 13 amino acids. The V and J ends lost 3 bases and 4 bases respectively, with 12 bases between them. The CDR3 is CSASPGGITEAFF. Written as DNA, the CDR3 is TGCAGTGCTAGCCCCGGGGGGATCACTGAAGCTTTCTTT.

A few counts support this clonotype. The chain recombines TRBV6-1 with TRBJ1-4; 8 bases fit TRBD1. There are 15 residues in the CDR3. CDR1 is MNHNS and CDR2 is SASEGT in the germline V gene. After removal of 5 bases from V and 7 bases from J, the junction contained 9 bases not matched to a gene. Here the CDR3 DNA reads TGTGCCAGCAGTCCCCTCCAGGGGGCGATTGAAAAACTGTTTTTT. This codes for CASSPLQGAIEKLFF.

This clonotype came up a few times. V is TRBV15 and J is TRBJ2-3; 7 bases align to TRBD1. CDR3 length equals 16 residues. CDR1 and CDR2 from the germline V gene are LNHNV and YYDKDF (reference sequence). V trimming: 0 bases; J trimming: 0 bases; junction bases outside the gene matches: 3. CDR3 in amino acids: CATSREGGFSTDTQYF. The CDR3 DNA sequence: TGTGCCACCAGCAGAGAAGGGGGCTTCAGCACAGATACGCAGTATTTT.

The sample holds a few counts of this clonotype. The J gene is TRBJ2-7, the V gene TRBV5-1; D not resolved. The CDR3 totals 13 residues. Trimming pared 4 bases from V and 5 bases from J, leaving 13 bases between. Germline assignment: CDR1 SGHRS and CDR2 YFSETQ. CDR3 coding DNA: TGCGCCAGCAGCCTGGTGGTGGGGAACGAGCAGTACTTC. It yields the protein CASSLVVGNEQYF.

The genes are TRBV5-6 and TRBJ1-5; no clear D gene. V gave up 1 base and J gave up 4 bases, with 6 bases separating them. Germline CDR1 reads SGHDT; CDR2 reads YYEEEE. The CDR3 totals 13 residues. CDR3 bases: TGTGCCAGCAGCTTGAAGGCGAATCAGCCCCAGCATTTT. Translation: CASSLKANQPQHF.

This clonotype was seen a handful of times. The chain employs TRBV7-6 and TRBJ2-2, with D uncertain. V was cut by 6 bases and J by 4 bases, with 12 bases left in between. This CDR3 is 14 amino acids long. Germline CDR1 reads SGHVS; CDR2 reads FNYEAQ. DNA for the CDR3: TGTGCCAGCAGGCCAGCGCTCATCACCGGGGAGCTGTTTTTT. This translates into CASRPALITGELFF. The complete variable domain, with remaining parts taken from reference TRBV7-6 and TRBJ2-2, reads GAGVSQSPRYKVTKRGQDVALRCDPISGHVSLYWYRQALGQGPEFLTYFNYEAQQDKSGLPNDRFSAERPEGSISTLTIQRTEQRDSAMYRCASRPALITGELFFGEGSRLTVL.